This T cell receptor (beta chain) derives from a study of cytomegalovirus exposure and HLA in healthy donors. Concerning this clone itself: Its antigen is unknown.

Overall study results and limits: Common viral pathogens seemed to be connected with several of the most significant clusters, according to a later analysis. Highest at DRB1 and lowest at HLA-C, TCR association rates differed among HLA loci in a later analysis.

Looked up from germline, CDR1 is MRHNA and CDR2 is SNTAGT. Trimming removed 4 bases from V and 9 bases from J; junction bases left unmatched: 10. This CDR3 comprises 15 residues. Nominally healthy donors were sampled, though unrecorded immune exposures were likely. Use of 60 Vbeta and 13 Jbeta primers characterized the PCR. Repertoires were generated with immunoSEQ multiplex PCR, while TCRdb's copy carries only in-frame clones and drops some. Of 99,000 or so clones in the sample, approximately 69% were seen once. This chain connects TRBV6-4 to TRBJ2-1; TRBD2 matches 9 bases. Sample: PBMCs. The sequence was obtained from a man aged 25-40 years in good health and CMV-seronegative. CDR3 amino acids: CASSGGLAGIGEQFF. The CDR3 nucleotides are TGTGCCAGCAGTGGGGGTCTAGCGGGAATTGGTGAGCAGTTCTTC.